This T cell receptor beta chain appears in the sequencing data of a study of OX40 agonist ivuxolimab in advanced cancers. About the research overall: Each dose-escalation patient presented with hepatocellular carcinoma, melanoma, renal cell or head and neck cancer.

CDR1 and CDR2 (germline): LNHDA, SQIVND (reference sequence). This CDR3 is built from 14 residues. Trimming at V came to 5 bases and at J to 1 base, leaving 5 bases not matched to a gene. TCRdb keeps only in-frame clones here, not all; method: immunoSEQ multiplex PCR. The sample records tens of thousands of clones, approximately 80% being singletons. Overall study results and limits: Circulating CD4+ and CD8+ T cells showed clonal expansion by week 6 at 0.1 to 3.0 mg/kg.

Comment on this clone: The antigen is undetermined.

The sequencing here drew on CD4+ or CD8+ T cells sorted from blood, taken in a trial of the OX40 agonist ivuxolimab. This chain connects TRBV19 to TRBJ2-7; TRBD2 agrees at 7 bases. This receptor was taken from an adult with an advanced solid tumor such as melanoma, head and neck, liver or kidney cancer. For the CDR3, the DNA is TGTGCCAGTAGTCCCTGGGGAGGGTCCTACGAGCAGTACTTC. Amino acids: CASSPWGGSYEQYF.